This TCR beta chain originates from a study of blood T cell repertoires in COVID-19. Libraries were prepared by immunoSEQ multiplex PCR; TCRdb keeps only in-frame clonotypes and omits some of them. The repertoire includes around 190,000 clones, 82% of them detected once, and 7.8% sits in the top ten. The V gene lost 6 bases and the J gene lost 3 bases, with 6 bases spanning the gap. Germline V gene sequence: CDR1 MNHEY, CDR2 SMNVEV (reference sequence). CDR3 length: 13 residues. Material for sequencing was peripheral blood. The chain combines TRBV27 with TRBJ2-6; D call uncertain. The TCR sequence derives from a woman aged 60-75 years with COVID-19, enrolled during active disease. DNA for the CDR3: TGTGCCAGCAGCCCCTTTGGGGCCAACGTCCTGACTTTC. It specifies CASSPFGANVLTF.